This T cell receptor (beta chain) was recovered during a study of cytomegalovirus exposure and HLA in healthy donors. For the study at large: Among the roughly 400 genotyped donors, approximately 82% were placed in the Caucasian-associated ancestry cluster. Study conclusions and caveats: According to a later analysis, donors in an Asian-associated ancestry cluster reportedly had fewer N-insertions than the roughly 660-donor mean. By HLA locus, TCR association rates varied in a later analysis, with DRB1 showing the most and HLA-C the fewest.

Per germline, CDR1 LNHDA and CDR2 SQIVND (reference sequence). This CDR3 comprises 16 residues. V trimming: 7 bases; J trimming: 3 bases; junction bases outside the gene matches: 12. PCR was performed using 60 Vbeta and 13 Jbeta primers. The assay was immunoSEQ multiplex PCR, and TCRdb's table has in-frame clones only and misses some. Of about 98,000 clones listed, about three quarters are singletons. In the case of this clone: Antigen: not known.

The sequence was collected from a man aged 60 to 69 in good health and CMV-seropositive. The chain uses TRBV19 and TRBJ2-5, with 9 bases aligning to TRBD1. Sequenced sample: PBMCs. CDR3 sequence reads: CASTKNAGQGKETQYF. Written as DNA, the CDR3 is TGTGCCAGTACCAAGAACGCGGGACAGGGTAAAGAGACCCAGTACTTC. The full variable domain, in which reference TRBV19 and TRBJ2-5 provide the parts outside the CDR3, is DGGITQSPKYLFRKEGQNVTLSCEQNLNHDAMYWYRQDPGQGLRLIYYSQIVNDFQKGDIAEGYSVSREKKESFPLTVTSAQKNPTAFYLCASTKNAGQGKETQYFGPGTRLLVL.